This T cell receptor (beta chain) came from a study of blood T cell repertoires in COVID-19. Study-wide context: PBMCs, B-cell-depleted T cells, or T cells were the source of the cDNA or gDNA that made up the material.

Study processing details: Nucleated cell counts were estimated from reference gene primer amplification. Clones were sequenced by immunoSEQ multiplex PCR, and TCRdb holds only the in-frame ones, with some missing. D and trimming were read from the DNA, whereas the V and J calls and clone size are those reported in that table. The top ten hold roughly 2% of the sample, which has hundreds of thousands of clones, about 82% seen once. The V gene's germline CDR1 is MGHDK and CDR2 SYGVNS. CDR3 length: 13 residues. V gave up 11 bases and J gave up 4 bases, with 17 bases separating them. Membership in each cohort depended on participant-reported clinical history.

The sample consisted of PBMCs or T cells enriched from blood (not recorded which). The chain is built from TRBV25-1 and TRBJ1-2; D is unresolved. This receptor was identified in a woman in her fifties or sixties who had recovered from COVID-19. The CDR3 DNA reads TGTGCCGTAGGCACGGAGGGTTCCTATGGCTACACCTTC. Translated, it gives CAVGTEGSYGYTF.